A single sample is the source of the 18 T cell receptor beta chains below, sequenced in a study of radiotherapy plus CTLA-4 blockade in lung cancer (dated by TCRdb to 2016 to 2018). Library creation used the immunoSEQ multiplex PCR assay. The clones in this table, taken by TCRdb from immuneACCESS, are in-frame only. Not every clone is retained; where verified, under half of the shortfall comes from an unresolved V gene, and the cause of the rest is unknown. The sample table holds approximately 94,000 clones, of which 82% were seen once. Roughly 24% of the sample comes from the top ten. The specimen was peripheral blood, collected from a patient treated with radiotherapy plus ipilimumab. Receptor source: a human donor with non-small cell lung cancer that progressed on radiotherapy plus ipilimumab.

V is TRBV5-1 and J is TRBJ2-1, with TRBD2 matching over 7 bases. V dropped 4 bases and J dropped 5; count of bases not matched to a gene: 3. CDR1 is SGHRS and CDR2 is YFSETQ in the germline V gene. This CDR3 comprises 13 residues. CDR3 protein: CASSNLADNEQFF. In DNA, the CDR3 is TGCGCCAGCAGCAACCTAGCGGACAATGAGCAGTTCTTC.

This chain joins TRBV6-6 and TRBJ1-1, with D unclear. This CDR3 comprises 13 residues. CDR1 is MNHNY, CDR2 SVGAGI, per germline (reference sequence). Trimming left V 6 bases short and J 6 bases short, with 14 bases between. CDR3 residues: CASRPFGIAEAFF. CDR3 sequence (DNA): TGTGCCAGCAGGCCCTTTGGGATCGCTGAAGCTTTCTTT.

The chain is built from TRBV19 and TRBJ2-3; 8 nucleotides match TRBD1. From germline, CDR1 is LNHDA and CDR2 SQIVND (reference sequence). This CDR3 has 15 residues. V trimming: 1 base; J trimming: 5 bases; junction bases outside the gene matches: 5. Written as DNA, the CDR3 is TGTGCCAGTAGTATAGCCACAGGGGGGAAAGATACGCAGTATTTT. Translated, it gives CASSIATGGKDTQYF.

On this clone itself: Other DNA sequences in this sample translate to the same CDR3. The rearrangement links TRBV6-5 to TRBJ2-5; D is unclear. V lost 0 bases to trimming and J lost 2 bases, with 4 bases between them. Germline V gives CDR1 MNHEY, CDR2 SVGAGI. The CDR3 is 13 amino acids. Here the CDR3 reads CASSYSGQETQYF. CDR3 coding DNA: TGTGCCAGCAGTTACTCGGGTCAAGAGACCCAGTACTTC.

The chain combines TRBV10-2 with TRBJ2-3; D possibly uses TRBD1 or TRBD2 (6 bases each). Germline loops: CDR1 WSHSY, CDR2 SAAADI. Trimming removed 7 bases at V and 5 bases at J, with 10 bases between. This CDR3 has 12 amino acids. CDR3 coding DNA: TGCGCCAGCACCAGGGGAGGAGATACGCAGTATTTT. This gives the protein CASTRGGDTQYF.

The gene calls are TRBV19 and TRBJ1-2; weak D call: TRBD1 (5 bases). V was clipped by 7 bases and J by 4 bases, with 19 bases between them. This CDR3 has 15 residues. Germline values: CDR1 LNHDA, CDR2 SQIVND (reference sequence). For the CDR3, the DNA is TGTGCCAGTATCCACTCCTGGGAGGGGACCTATGGCTACACCTTC. As protein: CASIHSWEGTYGYTF.

V gene TRBV28 combines with J gene TRBJ2-5; D is undetermined. The V and J ends lost 6 bases and 3 bases respectively, with 11 bases between them. Germline V gene sequence: CDR1 MDHEN, CDR2 SYDVKM. The CDR3 totals 13 residues. CDR3 amino acids: CASSPGREETQYF. As DNA, the CDR3 is TGTGCCAGCAGCCCCGGACGGGAAGAGACCCAGTACTTC.

The chain combines TRBV11-2 with TRBJ1-2; D gene uncertain. V was cut by 0 bases and J by 5 bases, with 10 bases left in between. Germline V gene lookup returns CDR1 SGHAT and CDR2 FQNNGV. This CDR3 spans 14 amino acids. CDR3 coding DNA: TGTGCCAGCAGCTTAGATTCCGGACGGTATGGCTACACCTTC. Protein: CASSLDSGRYGYTF. The full variable domain, completed using reference TRBV11-2 and TRBJ1-2, is EAGVAQSPRYKIIEKRQSVAFWCNPISGHATLYWYQQILGQGPKLLIQFQNNGVVDDSQLPKDRFSAERLKGVDSTLKIQPAKLEDSAVYLCASSLDSGRYGYTFGSGTRLTVV.

This sequence joins TRBV4-1 and TRBJ2-1; the D is unclear. V was cut by 2 bases and J by 2 bases, with 10 bases left in between. CDR1 and CDR2 (germline): MGHRA, YSYEKL. This CDR3 has 15 residues. CDR3 DNA sequence: TGCGCCAGCAGCCAAATAGGAACTACCTACAATGAGCAGTTCTTC. The encoded protein is CASSQIGTTYNEQFF.

The gene calls are TRBV4-2 and TRBJ1-4; D gene unclear. CDR1 is LGHNA and CDR2 is YNFKEQ in the germline V gene. V was cut by 4 bases and J by 10 bases, with 19 bases left in between. CDR3 size: 15 residues. The CDR3 sequence: CASSRGTASGGKLFF. The CDR3 coding sequence is TGTGCCAGCAGCCGGGGAACAGCATCGGGAGGAAAACTGTTTTTT.

This chain connects TRBV5-1 to TRBJ2-1; 10 bases fit TRBD2. V dropped 0 bases and J dropped 8; count of bases not matched to a gene: 11. This CDR3 region has 17 residues. CDR1 and CDR2 from the germline V gene are SGHRS and YFSETQ. CDR3 coding DNA: TGCGCCAGCAGCTTGGTCGTAGCGGGAGGCCGAGGGGATGAGCAGTTCTTC. This translates into CASSLVVAGGRGDEQFF.

V gene TRBV29-1 combines with J gene TRBJ1-2; the D gene is possibly TRBD1 (6 bases). The germline V gene encodes CDR1 SQVTM and CDR2 ANQGSEA. The CDR3 runs 14 residues. The ends were cut back, 4 bases at V and 1 base at J, with 13 bases in the middle. The CDR3 sequence is CSVVRTGINYGYTF. CDR3 bases: TGCAGCGTTGTCAGAACAGGGATTAACTATGGCTACACCTTC.

This sequence joins TRBV19 and TRBJ1-1, with 7 positions matching TRBD1. Germline V lookup: CDR1 LNHDA, CDR2 SQIVND (reference sequence). This CDR3 has 17 amino acids. The V gene end was trimmed by 6 bases and the J gene end by 4 bases; junction bases not matched to a gene: 17. In DNA form, the CDR3 reads TGTGCCAGTAGCTCCCGGGGGGCAGGGGGAAGGGCCACTGAAGCTTTCTTT. Protein product: CASSSRGAGGRATEAFF.

In its sample, this clone was seen once. This is likely a read error, given that the CDR3 carries no conserved phenylalanine or tryptophan at its end. The DNA is omitted, as the CDR3 cannot be located on it reliably, and the CDR3 follows TCRdb's listing. V is TRBV2 and J is TRBJ1-4. CDR1 and CDR2 from the germline V gene are SNHLY and FYNNEI. The CDR3 has 11 amino acids, counting both end residues. CDR3 sequence reads: CASSDASSLLL.

This chain links TRBV5-1 with TRBJ2-3; D unresolved. Germline CDR1 is SGHRS and CDR2 is YFSETQ. The CDR3 covers 14 residues. Trimming cost V 0 bases and J 3 bases, with 8 bases left between them. DNA of the CDR3: TGCGCCAGCAGCTTGGCCGAGTTGACAGATACGCAGTATTTT. It encodes CASSLAELTDTQYF.

The V call is TRBV6-1, the J call TRBJ2-1, with D hard to call. V was shortened by 7 bases and J by 1 base, with 8 bases between the two germline ends. From germline, CDR1 is MNHNS and CDR2 SASEGT. The length of the CDR3 is 13 residues. The CDR3 nucleotides read TGTGCCAGCATAATGGGATCCTACAATGAGCAGTTCTTC. Translated, it gives CASIMGSYNEQFF.

The table lists this clone with a count of one. The chain links TRBV4-2 to TRBJ2-1; 10 bases match TRBD1. Germline lookup yields CDR1 LGHNA and CDR2 YNFKEQ. Unmatched junction bases numbered 3, after V lost 1 base and J lost 6 bases. The CDR3 consists of 15 residues. The CDR3 reads CASSQGGTGVNEQFF. CDR3 nucleotide sequence: TGTGCCAGCAGCCAAGGCGGGACAGGGGTCAATGAGCAGTTCTTC.

This clone came up once. V usage is TRBV7-6 and J usage is TRBJ1-5, with 10 bases identical to TRBD1. Looked up from germline, CDR1 is SGHVS and CDR2 is FNYEAQ. This CDR3 contains 14 residues. Germline trimming cut 5 bases from V and 7 bases from J; bases unmatched to any gene: 5. CDR3 in DNA: TGTGCCAGCAGCAAGACAGGGGGCTGGCAGCCCCAGCATTTT. This sequence encodes CASSKTGGWQPQHF.